This T cell receptor beta chain originates from a study of patients and donors after allogeneic stem cell transplantation. This CDR3 is built from 14 residues. V lost 4 bases and J lost 2, with 10 bases in between. This clonotype was recorded at least ten times. TCRdb fed the RT-PCR reads into MiXCR, producing one record per CDR3 protein. The repertoire holds about 960,000 distinct CDR3 sequences, with over 15% as singletons. This clonotype was obtained from a human donor who was either an allogeneic HSCT recipient or a stem cell or donor lymphocyte infusion donor (not recorded which). It is not recorded whose cells these are; they may come from a transplant donor. V and J are TRBV12-3 or TRBV12-4 and TRBJ2-3; D perhaps matches TRBD1 (5 bases). Sequences were obtained from blood, either unsorted or a sorted T cell fraction (not recorded which). CDR3 coding DNA: TGTGCCAGCAGTTCCGGACACAACACAGATACGCAGTATTTT. This translates into CASSSGHNTDTQYF.